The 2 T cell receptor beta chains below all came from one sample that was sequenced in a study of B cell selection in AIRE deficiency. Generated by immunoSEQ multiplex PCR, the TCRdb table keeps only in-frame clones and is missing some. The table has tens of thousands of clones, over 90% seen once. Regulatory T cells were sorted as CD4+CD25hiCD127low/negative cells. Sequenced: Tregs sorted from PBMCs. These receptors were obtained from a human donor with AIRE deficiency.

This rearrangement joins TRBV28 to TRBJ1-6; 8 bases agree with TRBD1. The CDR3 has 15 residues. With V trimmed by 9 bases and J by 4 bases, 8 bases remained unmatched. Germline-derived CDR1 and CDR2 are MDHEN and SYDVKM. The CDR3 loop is CASLVGQGYNSPLHF. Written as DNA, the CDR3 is TGTGCCAGTCTGGTCGGACAGGGATATAATTCACCCCTCCACTTT.

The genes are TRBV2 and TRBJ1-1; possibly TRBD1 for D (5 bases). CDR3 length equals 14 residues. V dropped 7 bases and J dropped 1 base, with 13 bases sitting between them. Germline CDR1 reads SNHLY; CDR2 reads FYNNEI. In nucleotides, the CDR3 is TGTGCCAGCATGGAAGGGGTGCGGAACACTGAAGCTTTCTTT. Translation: CASMEGVRNTEAFF.